Below, 27 T cell receptor beta chains from the same sample are listed, as sequenced in a study of beta chain features in type 1 diabetes. Points from the study as a whole: TCRB CDR3 length was moderately but significantly reduced in all four CD4+ subsets of Type 1 diabetes patients.

Expressed TCRB transcripts got sequenced, as all isolated RNA was reverse transcribed. Sequenced by immunoSEQ multiplex PCR; TCRdb stores in-frame clones only, minus some. Of about 240,000 clones listed, around 14% are singletons. These TCRs are of unknown antigen specificity. Sequencing was carried out using naive CD4+ T cells from blood. The receptors here all came from a young man with type 1 diabetes.

The chain uses TRBV5-1 and TRBJ2-1; perhaps TRBD2 as D (5 bases). V lost 0 bases and J 7 bases, leaving 17 bases between the germline ends. Germline-derived CDR1 and CDR2 are SGHRS and YFSETQ. The CDR3 loop spans 16 amino acids. The CDR3 here is CASSLDGSAGGNEQFF. The CDR3 nucleotides read TGCGCCAGCAGCTTGGATGGGTCCGCGGGCGGGAATGAGCAGTTCTTC.

A remark on this clone: Other DNA sequences within the sample encode an identical CDR3. The chain employs TRBV5-1 and TRBJ2-3; D possibly corresponds to TRBD2 (5 bases). The V gene lost 0 bases and the J gene lost 0 bases, with 5 bases spanning the gap. This CDR3 comprises 14 residues. The germline V gene has CDR1 SGHRS and CDR2 YFSETQ. CDR3 coding DNA: TGCGCCAGCAGCTTGGGAGGGAGCACAGATACGCAGTATTTT. It codes for CASSLGGSTDTQYF. Variable domain in full (rest from reference TRBV5-1 and TRBJ2-3): KAGVTQTPRYLIKTRGQQVTLSCSPISGHRSVSWYQQTPGQGLQFLFEYFSETQRNKGNFPGRFSGRQFSNSRSEMNVSTLELGDSALYLCASSLGGSTDTQYFGPGTRLTVL.

In this sample, this clone turned up a few times. The chain carries TRBV5-4 and TRBJ2-7, with D perhaps matching TRBD2 (5 bases). Germline CDR1 is SGHNT and CDR2 is YYREEE (reference sequence). The CDR3 extends over 15 amino acids. The V gene lost 0 bases and the J gene lost 7 bases, with 17 bases spanning the gap. The CDR3 loop is CASSLAGNLAGEQYF. In DNA form, the CDR3 reads TGTGCCAGCAGCTTGGCGGGGAATCTGGCTGGGGAGCAGTACTTC. The whole variable domain, filled in from reference TRBV5-4 and TRBJ2-7, reads ETGVTQSPTHLIKTRGQQVTLRCSSQSGHNTVSWYQQALGQGPQFIFQYYREEENGRGNFPPRFSGLQFPNYSSELNVNALELDDSALYLCASSLAGNLAGEQYFGPGTRLTVT.

This clone was observed a few times. The chain uses TRBV29-1 and TRBJ2-5, with 10 bases lining up with TRBD2. The V and J ends lost 6 bases and 5 bases, in that order; junction bases with no gene match: 6. Germline CDR1 SQVTM, CDR2 ANQGSEA. This CDR3 comprises 13 residues. CDR3 DNA sequence: TGCAGCGTGGACCAAGCGGGAGGGGAGACCCAGTACTTC. It is translated as CSVDQAGGETQYF. The full variable domain, completed using reference TRBV29-1 and TRBJ2-5, is SAVISQKPSRDICQRGTSLTIQCQVDSQVTMMFWYRQQPGQSLTLIATANQGSEATYESGFVIDKFPISRPNLTFSTLTVSNMSPEDSSIYLCSVDQAGGETQYFGPGTRLLVL.

The chain carries TRBV19 and TRBJ1-1; D unclear. The ends were cut back, 0 bases at V and 0 bases at J, with 8 bases in the middle. The CDR3 loop spans 15 amino acids. CDR1 LNHDA and CDR2 SQIVND come from the germline V gene (reference sequence). The CDR3, as DNA: TGTGCCAGTAGTATAGATCCTCGAGTGAACACTGAAGCTTTCTTT. Protein product: CASSIDPRVNTEAFF.

This chain joins TRBV7-6 and TRBJ2-7, with D perhaps matching TRBD1 (6 bases). The germline V gene has CDR1 SGHVS and CDR2 FNYEAQ. V lost 1 base and J lost 2, with 12 bases in between. The CDR3 runs 15 residues. CDR3 sequence: CASSLGTDKAYEQYF. The CDR3 nucleotides are TGTGCCAGCAGCTTAGGGACAGACAAAGCCTACGAGCAGTACTTC.

A few counts support this clone. The rearrangement joins TRBV7-9 to TRBJ2-5; no firm D call. Trimming took off 2 bases at V and 5 bases at J, with 9 bases between the two ends. The CDR3 length is 13 residues. Germline CDR1 and CDR2: SEHNR and FQNEAQ (reference sequence). In nucleotides, the CDR3 is TGTGCCAGCAGCTTAAAGACTGTGGAGACCCAGTACTTC. Translation: CASSLKTVETQYF.

This clone has just a few counts. This rearrangement joins TRBV29-1 to TRBJ1-1; maybe TRBD1 (5 bases). Trimming cost V 6 bases and J 4 bases, with 18 bases left between them. Germline lookup yields CDR1 SQVTM and CDR2 ANQGSEA. This CDR3 has 14 amino acids. CDR3 in amino acids: CSVATGVPITEAFF. The CDR3, as DNA: TGCAGCGTCGCCACAGGAGTCCCTATCACTGAAGCTTTCTTT.

The chain links TRBV9 to TRBJ2-3; TRBD1 matches at 10 bases. CDR3 length equals 16 residues. Germline lookup yields CDR1 SGDLS and CDR2 YYNGEE. With V trimmed by 0 bases and J by 4 bases, 5 bases remained unmatched. The CDR3 DNA is TGTGCCAGCAGCGTAGAGGGACAGGGGAAAGCAGATACGCAGTATTTT. Translated, it gives CASSVEGQGKADTQYF.

This clone was seen a few times. The chain combines TRBV20-1 with TRBJ2-7; D ambiguous. The germline V and J ends were trimmed by 7 bases and 6 bases, with 13 bases remaining between them. The CDR3 spans 11 residues. CDR1 and CDR2 from the germline V gene are DFQATT and SNEGSKA (reference sequence). This CDR3 reads CSVVSGPEQYF. CDR3 nucleotide sequence: TGCAGTGTTGTCTCCGGTCCCGAGCAGTACTTC.

The chain joins TRBV28 to TRBJ2-7; tentative D call: TRBD1 (6 bases). Germline-derived CDR1 and CDR2 are MDHEN and SYDVKM. V lost 6 bases and J lost 0, with 15 bases in between. This CDR3 region has 15 residues. CDR3 sequence (DNA): TGTGCCAGCAGGGGCACAGGGCGCACCTCCTACGAGCAGTACTTC. The encoded protein is CASRGTGRTSYEQYF.

This clone was picked up a small number of times. J is TRBJ1-2 and V is TRBV15; 8 bases fit TRBD1. The CDR3 consists of 14 residues. Looked up from germline, CDR1 is LNHNV and CDR2 is YYDKDF (reference sequence). V shed 5 bases and J 8 bases; nucleotides not matched to a gene: 10. The DNA of the CDR3 is TGTGCCACCAGCGCCGGGGGGACAGGATACGGCTACACCTTC. Its protein is CATSAGGTGYGYTF.

The chain links TRBV5-4 to TRBJ1-1; D possibly corresponds to TRBD1 (5 bases). The CDR3 totals 17 residues. Germline loops: CDR1 SGHNT, CDR2 YYREEE (reference sequence). V dropped 4 bases and J dropped 2 bases, with 21 bases sitting between them. The CDR3 DNA follows: TGTGCCAGCAGCCCTCGGACACCGGGGAGGGCTAACACTGAAGCTTTCTTT. Its translation is CASSPRTPGRANTEAFF.

The V call is TRBV30, the J call TRBJ2-1, with a weak D call TRBD2 (6 bases). Deletions cut 5 bases from V and 2 bases from J, with 10 bases between. This CDR3 is 13 amino acids long. Germline-derived CDR1 and CDR2 are GTSNPN and SVGIG (reference sequence). The CDR3 sequence: CAWAPGAYNEQFF. The CDR3 DNA reads as TGTGCCTGGGCGCCGGGAGCCTACAATGAGCAGTTCTTC.

The chain links TRBV7-9 to TRBJ1-2, with D uncertain. The V end was cut by 3 bases, the J end by 8 bases, with 10 bases between. The CDR3 sequence is 12 residues long. Germline loops: CDR1 SEHNR, CDR2 FQNEAQ (reference sequence). The CDR3 reads CASSFRTMGYTF. The DNA of the CDR3 is TGTGCCAGCAGCTTTAGGACTATGGGCTACACCTTC.

This clone turned up a few times. The chain carries TRBV19 and TRBJ1-4; D perhaps matches TRBD1 (5 bases). Germline V gives CDR1 LNHDA, CDR2 SQIVND (reference sequence). The CDR3 extends over 12 amino acids. Between the trimmed V and J ends, which lost 11 bases and 7 bases, there was a span of 14 bases. The CDR3 DNA reads TGTGCCTCTGACGGCGGGGGTGAAAAACTGTTTTTT. It encodes CASDGGGEKLFF.

The chain is built from TRBV15 and TRBJ2-3; TRBD2 matches 7 bases. The CDR3 is 17 residues long. V was clipped by 1 base and J by 6 bases; unmatched bases: 13. Germline CDR1 and CDR2: LNHNV and YYDKDF (reference sequence). CDR3 sequence reads: CATSRGEGGSEGDTQYF. In DNA, the CDR3 is TGTGCCACCAGCAGAGGGGAGGGCGGGAGCGAAGGGGATACGCAGTATTTT.

This clone showed up just a few times. This chain joins TRBV16 and TRBJ2-7, with 9 bases fitting TRBD1. CDR1 is KGHSY, CDR2 FQNENV, per germline. The CDR3 covers 13 residues. J lost 6 bases, V lost 4 bases, and 4 bases had no gene match. CDR3 protein: CASSLTGGSEQYF. As DNA, the CDR3 is TGTGCCAGCAGCCTTACAGGGGGCTCCGAGCAGTACTTC.

V is TRBV9 and J is TRBJ2-5; D gene uncertain. Per germline, CDR1 SGDLS and CDR2 YYNGEE. CDR3 length equals 11 residues. V shed 3 bases and J shed 4 bases, with 4 bases lying between them. CDR3 protein: CASSARETQYF. DNA of the CDR3: TGTGCCAGCAGCGCCCGAGAGACCCAGTACTTC.

The chain uses TRBV11-2 and TRBJ2-3; TRBD1 matches 9 bases. The CDR3 totals 15 residues. Germline CDR1 SGHAT, CDR2 FQNNGV. V lost 3 bases and J lost 3; bases outside the gene matches: 4. The CDR3 spells CASSLGQGVTDTQYF. CDR3 nucleotides: TGTGCCAGCAGCTTGGGACAGGGAGTGACAGATACGCAGTATTTT.

The V gene is TRBV4-1, the J gene TRBJ1-2; D is uncertain. CDR3 size: 15 residues. Germline V CDR1 and CDR2: MGHRA, YSYEKL. V was trimmed by 4 bases and J by 6 bases, leaving 18 bases between them. CDR3 sequence reads: CASSLRQFGGDGYTF. The CDR3 DNA is TGCGCCAGCAGCCTCCGACAATTCGGAGGCGATGGCTACACCTTC.

This clone was counted a few times. The V call is TRBV30, the J call TRBJ1-2; D is undetermined. Between the trimmed V and J ends, which lost 3 bases and 3 bases, there was a span of 11 bases. In germline, CDR1 is GTSNPN, CDR2 SVGIG (reference sequence). This CDR3 has 13 residues. DNA of the CDR3: TGTGCCTGGAGCTCGACGGGAGACTATGGCTACACCTTC. Its protein product is CAWSSTGDYGYTF.

This clone was counted between two and nine times. This chain joins TRBV6-5 and TRBJ2-1, with D possibly TRBD1 on 5 matching bases. The CDR3 totals 15 residues. V was trimmed by 4 bases and J by 0 bases, leaving 10 bases between them. The germline V gene encodes CDR1 MNHEY and CDR2 SVGAGI. The CDR3 loop is CASSLGQGSYNEQFF. CDR3 coding DNA: TGTGCCAGCAGTTTGGGGCAGGGCTCCTACAATGAGCAGTTCTTC.

The V and J genes are TRBV30 and TRBJ2-1; possibly TRBD2 for D (7 bases). Germline values: CDR1 GTSNPN, CDR2 SVGIG (reference sequence). V lost 4 bases and J lost 0, with 19 bases in between. The CDR3 contains 17 residues. This CDR3 is CAWNPRGAPSSYNEQFF. The CDR3 DNA is TGTGCCTGGAACCCACGGGGGGCCCCGAGCTCCTACAATGAGCAGTTCTTC.

This clone was counted between two and nine times. The rearrangement uses TRBV6-5 and TRBJ2-7; perhaps TRBD2 as D (6 bases). Deletions cut 8 bases from V and 0 bases from J, with 14 bases between. This CDR3 has 14 residues. From germline, CDR1 is MNHEY and CDR2 SVGAGI. In DNA, the CDR3 is TGTGCCAGCCGGGCGGGCGGGAACTCCTACGAGCAGTACTTC. It yields the protein CASRAGGNSYEQYF.

This clone is a singleton in its sample. The chain is built from TRBV4-2 and TRBJ1-6; 10 positions match TRBD1. J gave up 9 bases and V 0 bases, and 5 bases lay outside the gene matches. Germline CDR1 LGHNA, CDR2 YNFKEQ. The CDR3 is 16 residues long. CDR3 residues: CASSQEGTGDISPLHF. The CDR3 DNA follows: TGTGCCAGCAGCCAAGAGGGGACAGGGGACATTTCACCCCTCCACTTT.

A few counts support this clone. The chain is built from TRBV9 and TRBJ2-3; 11 positions match TRBD1. There are 15 residues in the CDR3. The J segment lost 2 bases and the V segment lost 2 bases, leaving 1 base of the junction unmatched. Germline loops: CDR1 SGDLS, CDR2 YYNGEE. The CDR3 coding sequence is TGTGCCAGCAGCGTCGGACAGGGGGCCACAGATACGCAGTATTTT. Translated, it gives CASSVGQGATDTQYF. Combining the CDR3 with reference TRBV9 and TRBJ2-3 gives the whole variable domain DSGVTQTPKHLITATGQRVTLRCSPRSGDLSVYWYQQSLDQGLQFLIQYYNGEERAKGNILERFSAQQFPDLHSELNLSSLELGDSALYFCASSVGQGATDTQYFGPGTRLTVL.